These T cell receptor beta chains were read from a single sample in a study of T cells after yellow fever vaccination. Each CDR3 protein gets one entry after TCRdb re-called the 5' RACE reads with MiXCR. In the table there are about 230,000 distinct CDR3 sequences, approximately 6.8% of which are singletons. The specimen comprised CD4+ T cells sorted from PBMCs, sampled on the day of the yellow fever booster vaccination. The source of these receptors is a man between 25 and 39 years old who received the YFV17D yellow fever vaccine. Both conserved end residues are part of each CDR3. The D gene is left open where the match is weak.

J	V	D	CDR3
TRBJ2-3	TRBV10-1	TRBD2	CASSVVAGVTDTQYF
TRBJ2-5	TRBV24-1	NA	CATSDLASGVTQYF
TRBJ2-5	TRBV5-4	TRBD2	CASSKGLDQETQYF
TRBJ2-1	TRBV20-1	TRBD2	CSAGTSGRNEQFF
TRBJ1-1	TRBV12-3/TRBV12-4	NA	CASSGTPTTEAFF
TRBJ2-1	TRBV11-3	TRBD2	CASSLGGLVSEQFF
TRBJ2-7	TRBV18	NA	CASSPYGDHNEQYF
TRBJ2-5	TRBV7-7	TRBD1	CASSRSDRQETQYF
TRBJ2-5	TRBV28	NA	CASSPTKPRETQYF
TRBJ2-6	TRBV7-2	NA	CASSFMFGVSGANVLTF
TRBJ2-3	TRBV18	TRBD2	CASSPIAGGSTDTQYF
TRBJ2-3	TRBV4-2	NA	CASSQGPVRSSTDTQYF
TRBJ2-7	TRBV28	NA	CASSRRSYEQYF
TRBJ2-3	TRBV5-4	TRBD2	CASSPVRASGRWDTQYF
TRBJ2-1	TRBV12-3/TRBV12-4	TRBD2	CASNAGTSIGEQFF
TRBJ2-3	TRBV5-1	NA	CASSLASMGVTDTQYF
TRBJ2-2	TRBV20-1	NA	CSAIPGRNTGELFF
TRBJ2-3	TRBV11-1	NA	CASSLARGNTDTQYF
TRBJ2-7	TRBV10-3	TRBD2	CAISESAAGARSYEQYF
TRBJ1-6	TRBV10-3	TRBD1	CAISGDRDNSPLHF
TRBJ2-5	TRBV5-1	NA	CATCDGRRIGETQYF
TRBJ2-1	TRBV11-3	NA	CASSLRGYSYNEQFF
TRBJ2-7	TRBV5-4	TRBD1	CASSPGGTGFSHEQYF
TRBJ2-7	TRBV2	TRBD1	CASQRQGEVYEQYF
TRBJ2-3	TRBV7-2	NA	CASSLVGTSTDTQYF
TRBJ2-1	TRBV24-1	TRBD1	CATSEPGQGQNEQFF
TRBJ2-5	TRBV12-3/TRBV12-4	NA	CASTSGPLETQYF
TRBJ2-3	TRBV10-2	TRBD2	CASSGTGGGLADLSTDTQYF
TRBJ2-5	TRBV12-3/TRBV12-4	TRBD1	CASRLDRGLEETQYF
TRBJ2-3	TRBV5-1	NA	CASSWGTKASTDTQYF
TRBJ2-1	TRBV11-2	NA	CASSPVVAALGNEQFF
TRBJ1-1	TRBV15	TRBD1	CATSSSYRGTEAFF
TRBJ1-2	TRBV28	NA	CASSWQNYGYTF
TRBJ2-1	TRBV5-1	NA	CASSWEREQFF
TRBJ2-7	TRBV4-3	TRBD1	CASSQRRSGQGIYEQYF
TRBJ2-3	TRBV19	TRBD2	CASSPRLAGVRTDTQYF
TRBJ2-7	TRBV10-1	NA	CASSVSAAYEQYF
TRBJ1-3	TRBV5-4	TRBD1	CASSSRFGQGEKSGNTIYF
TRBJ2-7	TRBV28	NA	CASSELTYEQYF
TRBJ2-1	TRBV12-3/TRBV12-4	NA	CASSLSHRDEQFF
TRBJ2-1	TRBV7-2	TRBD2	CASSSLKPGTSGSF
TRBJ2-1	TRBV20-1	NA	CSAREWARNEQFF
TRBJ1-2	TRBV5-1	TRBD1	CASSLEPGGNYGYTF
TRBJ2-2	TRBV13	TRBD2	CASSHAGTSDRRAYTGELFF
TRBJ2-1	TRBV5-1	NA	CASSLNTERSGEQFF
TRBJ1-4	TRBV15	NA	CATSRGATNEKLFF
TRBJ2-5	TRBV7-7	NA	CASSQNQGFETQYF
TRBJ2-7	TRBV23-1	NA	CASYPGYEQYF
TRBJ2-2	TRBV29-1	TRBD1	CSVTERQGISTGELFF
TRBJ2-5	TRBV19	NA	CASRYVWSAETQYF